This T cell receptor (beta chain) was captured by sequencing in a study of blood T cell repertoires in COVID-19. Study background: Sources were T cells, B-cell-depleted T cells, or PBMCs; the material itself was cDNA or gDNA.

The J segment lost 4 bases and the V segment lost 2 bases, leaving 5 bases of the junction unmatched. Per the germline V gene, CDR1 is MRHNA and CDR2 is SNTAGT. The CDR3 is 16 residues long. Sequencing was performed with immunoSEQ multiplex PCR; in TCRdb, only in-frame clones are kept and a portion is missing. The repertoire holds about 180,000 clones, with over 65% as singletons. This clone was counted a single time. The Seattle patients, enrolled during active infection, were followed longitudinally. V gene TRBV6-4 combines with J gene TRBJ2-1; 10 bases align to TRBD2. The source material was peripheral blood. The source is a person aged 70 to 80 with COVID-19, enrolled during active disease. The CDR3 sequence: CASSDLAGASYNEQFF. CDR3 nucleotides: TGTGCCAGCAGTGACCTAGCGGGAGCTTCATACAATGAGCAGTTCTTC.